This T cell receptor beta chain derives from a study of blood T cell repertoires in COVID-19. Across the whole study: Acute and convalescent COVID-19 specimens originated in the United States, Italy and Spain.

This CDR3 spans 16 amino acids. Germline V lookup: CDR1 SGHTA, CDR2 FQGNSA. The ends were cut back, 0 bases at V and 0 bases at J, with 9 bases in the middle. Under the authors' procedure: Estimation of nucleated cell counts relied on the amplification of reference gene primers. Only in-frame clones appear in the TCRdb table, and some are missing; sequencing was by immunoSEQ multiplex PCR. V and J calls and clone size come straight from that table; D and trimming were deduced from the DNA. Of some 90,000 clones in the sample, 80% to 90% were seen once. Source material: peripheral blood. This TCR was recovered from a man aged 45-65 years with acute or convalescent COVID-19. The rearrangement links TRBV7-2 to TRBJ1-3, with no clear D. This CDR3 reads CASSLAPPYSGNTIYF. DNA for the CDR3: TGTGCCAGCAGCTTAGCCCCTCCCTACTCTGGAAACACCATATATTTT.